Listed below are T cell receptor beta chains from one sample, sequenced in a study of blood T cell repertoires in COVID-19. TCRdb's table, derived via immunoSEQ multiplex PCR, lists solely in-frame clones and lacks some. The repertoire holds about 180,000 clones, with roughly 88% as singletons. The sample consisted of peripheral blood. These receptors were obtained from a woman in her 30s with acute or convalescent COVID-19. CDR3s include the opening cysteine and the closing phenylalanine or tryptophan. The D gene is left open where the match is weak. The listing skips clone size in some rows; elsewhere it reads once, few, many or a size class.

NA NA TRBJ2-1 TRBV5-1 CASSLRGVYNEQFF TGCGCCAGCAGCTTGAGAGGCGTCTACAATGAGCAGTTCTTC
NA TRBD1 TRBJ2-3 TRBV30 CAWSVQGSDTQYF TGTGCCTGGAGTGTACAGGGGAGCGATACGCAGTATTTT
NA NA TRBJ2-7 TRBV19 CASKEALGEQYF TGTGCCAGTAAAGAGGCCCTCGGTGAGCAGTACTTC
NA NA TRBJ2-3 TRBV27 CASSPWRGAGTDTQYF TGTGCCAGCAGCCCCTGGCGCGGAGCAGGCACAGATACGCAGTATTTT
few TRBD1 TRBJ1-3 TRBV28 CASSPIPGQADYIYF TGTGCCAGCAGTCCAATACCGGGACAGGCTGATTATATATATTTT
NA TRBD1 TRBJ2-1 TRBV6-2/TRBV6-3 CASSPGTVYNEQFF TGTGCCAGCAGTCCCGGGACAGTCTACAATGAGCAGTTCTTC
few TRBD2 TRBJ2-2 TRBV7-9 CASSDPLTSGDQNTGELFF TGTGCCAGCAGCGACCCTCTGACTAGCGGGGATCAGAACACCGGGGAGCTGTTTTTT
NA NA TRBJ1-1 TRBV30 CAWSAQGNTEAFF TGTGCCTGGAGTGCCCAGGGAAACACTGAAGCTTTCTTT
NA TRBD1 TRBJ2-7 TRBV5-1 CASRGEGAFSF TGCGCCAGCAGGGGTGAGGGGGCGTTTTCCTTC
NA NA TRBJ1-3 TRBV19 CATSFSGNTIYF TGTGCCACCTCGTTCTCTGGAAACACCATATATTTT
NA TRBD1 TRBJ1-6 TRBV3-1/TRBV3-2 CASSQSTGWYNSPLHF TGTGCCAGCAGCCAGTCGACAGGGTGGTATAATTCACCCCTCCACTTT
NA NA TRBJ2-1 TRBV4-1 CASSPQGGAGVPNEQFF TGCGCCAGCAGCCCACAAGGGGGTGCGGGAGTCCCCAATGAGCAGTTCTTC
NA TRBD1 TRBJ1-1 TRBV5-4 CASSLGQGRVTEAFF TGTGCCAGCAGCTTGGGACAGGGACGGGTCACTGAAGCTTTCTTT
NA NA TRBJ2-3 TRBV5-1 CASSLAGKGTDTQYF TGCGCCAGCAGCTTGGCGGGGAAGGGCACAGATACGCAGTATTTT
NA NA TRBJ1-4 TRBV15 CATSRDPGEKLFF TGTGCCACCAGCAGAGATCCCGGGGAAAAACTGTTTTTT
few TRBD2 TRBJ2-1 TRBV5-6 CASSPGGREGRSDEQFF TGTGCCAGCAGCCCCGGGGGGCGGGAGGGTCGGTCCGATGAGCAGTTCTTC
once TRBD2 TRBJ2-3 TRBV28 CASSLLAGPTDTQYF TGTGCCAGCAGTTTACTAGCGGGACCTACAGATACGCAGTATTTT
few NA TRBJ2-3 TRBV25-1 CATRAPSTDTQYF TGTGCCACGAGAGCTCCTAGCACAGATACGCAGTATTTT
once TRBD2 TRBJ2-1 TRBV4-2 CASSQVFGGGPNEQFF TGTGCCAGCAGCCAAGTTTTCGGGGGAGGGCCGAATGAGCAGTTCTTC
NA TRBD2 TRBJ2-3 TRBV10-3 CASSGRDDTQYF TGTGCCAGCAGCGGGAGAGACGATACGCAGTATTTT
few NA TRBJ2-7 TRBV28 CASTGDADEQYF TGTGCCAGCACGGGAGACGCGGACGAGCAGTACTTC
NA NA TRBJ2-1 TRBV19 CASRGQDGRNEQFF TGTGCCAGTAGGGGTCAGGATGGGCGCAATGAGCAGTTCTTC